Below, one T cell receptor (beta chain) is given with its context. This entry belongs to a study of blood T cell repertoires in COVID-19. Study information: T cells, B-cell-depleted T cells, or PBMCs supplied cDNA or gDNA.

Recovery meant two consecutive negative NP/OP PCR tests, professional clearance, or resolved symptoms. The CDR3 is made up of 14 amino acids. CDR1 is MDHEN, CDR2 SYDVKM, per germline. Trimming took off 5 bases at V and 2 bases at J, with 12 bases between the two ends. Per the study methods: From reference gene primer amplification, estimates of nucleated cell counts were derived. Sequencing used immunoSEQ multiplex PCR; TCRdb keeps in-frame clones, though not all of them. Clonal size and the V and J genes are those of that table, whereas D and trimming came from the DNA. The sample holds 150,000 to 200,000 clones; about 86% are singletons and the top ten take around 7%.

Sequencing input: PBMCs or T cells enriched from blood (not recorded which). The rearrangement links TRBV28 to TRBJ1-2; no definite D call. This clonotype originated in a man between 35 and 55 years old who had recovered from COVID-19. CDR3 amino acids: CASSQSINNYGYTF. The CDR3 nucleotides are TGTGCCAGCAGTCAAAGCATTAACAACTATGGCTACACCTTC.